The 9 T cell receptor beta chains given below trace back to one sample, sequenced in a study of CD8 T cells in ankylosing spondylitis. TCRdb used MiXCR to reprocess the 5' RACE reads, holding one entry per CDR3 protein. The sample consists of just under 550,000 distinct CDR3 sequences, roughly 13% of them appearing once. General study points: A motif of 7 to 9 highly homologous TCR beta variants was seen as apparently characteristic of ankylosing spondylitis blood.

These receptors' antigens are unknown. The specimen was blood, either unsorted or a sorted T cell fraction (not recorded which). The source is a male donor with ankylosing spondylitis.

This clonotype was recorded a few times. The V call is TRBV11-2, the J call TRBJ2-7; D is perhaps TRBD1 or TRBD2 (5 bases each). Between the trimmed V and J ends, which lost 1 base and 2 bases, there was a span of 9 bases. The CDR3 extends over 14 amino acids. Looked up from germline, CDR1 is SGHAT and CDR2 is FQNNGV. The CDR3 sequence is CASSLGGVPYEQYV. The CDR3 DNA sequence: TGTGCCAGCAGCTTAGGAGGGGTCCCCTACGAGCAGTACGTC.

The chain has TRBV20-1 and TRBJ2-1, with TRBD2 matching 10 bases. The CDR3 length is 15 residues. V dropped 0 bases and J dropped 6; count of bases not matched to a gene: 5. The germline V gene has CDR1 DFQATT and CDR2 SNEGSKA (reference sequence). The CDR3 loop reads CSAREVAGGANEQFF. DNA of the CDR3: TGCAGTGCTAGAGAGGTAGCGGGAGGAGCCAATGAGCAGTTCTTC.

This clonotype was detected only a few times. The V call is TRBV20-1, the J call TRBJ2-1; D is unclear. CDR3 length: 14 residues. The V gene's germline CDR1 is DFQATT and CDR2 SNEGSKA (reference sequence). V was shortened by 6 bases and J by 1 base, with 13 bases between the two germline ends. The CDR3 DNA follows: TGCAGTGCCGGAAACCCTAGATCCTACAATGAGCAGTTCTTC. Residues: CSAGNPRSYNEQFF.

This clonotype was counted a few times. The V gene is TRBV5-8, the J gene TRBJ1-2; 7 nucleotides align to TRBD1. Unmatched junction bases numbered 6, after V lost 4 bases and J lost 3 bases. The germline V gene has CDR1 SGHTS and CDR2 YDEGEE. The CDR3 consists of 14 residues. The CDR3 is CASSVDRPYYGYTF. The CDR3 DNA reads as TGTGCCAGCAGCGTGGACAGGCCCTACTATGGCTACACCTTC. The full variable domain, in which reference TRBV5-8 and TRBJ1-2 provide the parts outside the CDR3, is EAGVTQSPTHLIKTRGQQATLRCSPISGHTSVYWYQQALGLGLQFLLWYDEGEERNRGNFPPRFSGRQFPNYSSELNVNALELEDSALYLCASSVDRPYYGYTFGSGTRLTVV.

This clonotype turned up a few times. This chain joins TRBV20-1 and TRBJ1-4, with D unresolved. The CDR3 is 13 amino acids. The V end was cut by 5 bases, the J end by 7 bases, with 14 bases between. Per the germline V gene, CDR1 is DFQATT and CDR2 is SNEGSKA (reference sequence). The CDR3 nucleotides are TGCAGTGCTCCGGACGAGGGCGGTGAAAAACTGTTTTTT. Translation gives CSAPDEGGEKLFF.

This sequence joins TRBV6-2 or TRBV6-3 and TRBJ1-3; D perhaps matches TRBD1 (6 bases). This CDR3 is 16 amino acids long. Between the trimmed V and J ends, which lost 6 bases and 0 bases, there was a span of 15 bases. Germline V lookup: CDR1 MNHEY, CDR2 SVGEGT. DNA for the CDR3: TGTGCCAGCAGCCGGGCCCAGGGGTCCTCTGGAAACACCATATATTTT. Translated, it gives CASSRAQGSSGNTIYF.

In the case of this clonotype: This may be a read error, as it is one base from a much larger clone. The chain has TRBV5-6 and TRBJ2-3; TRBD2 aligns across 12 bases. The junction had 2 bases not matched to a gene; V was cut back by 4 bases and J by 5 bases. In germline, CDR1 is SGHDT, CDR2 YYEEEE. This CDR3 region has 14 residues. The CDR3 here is CASSTGLAGDTQYF. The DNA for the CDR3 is TGTGCCAGCAGCACGGGACTAGCGGGAGATACGCAGTATTTT.

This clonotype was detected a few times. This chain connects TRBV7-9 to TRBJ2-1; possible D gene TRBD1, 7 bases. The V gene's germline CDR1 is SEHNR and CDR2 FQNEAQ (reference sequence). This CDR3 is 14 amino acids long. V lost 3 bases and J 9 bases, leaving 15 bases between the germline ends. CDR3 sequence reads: CASSFIAAGGEQFF. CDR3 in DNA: TGTGCCAGCAGCTTTATAGCGGCAGGGGGTGAGCAGTTCTTC.

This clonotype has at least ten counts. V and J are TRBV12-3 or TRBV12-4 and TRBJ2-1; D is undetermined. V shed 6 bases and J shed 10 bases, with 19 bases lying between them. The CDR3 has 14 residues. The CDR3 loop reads CASSQELPNVEQFF. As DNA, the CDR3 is TGTGCCAGCAGCCAAGAGCTGCCTAATGTAGAGCAGTTCTTC.